Listed below are T cell receptor beta chains from one sample, sequenced in a study of shared clonotypes between healthy human individuals. The protocol was immunoSEQ multiplex PCR, while the TCRdb copy is restricted to in-frame clones and leaves out a portion. Of about 2.4 million clones listed, 90% to 95% are singletons. The material sequenced was naive CD4+ T cells sorted from blood. The receptors shown here come from a man younger than 35 in good health. Both conserved end residues are part of each CDR3. A D gene is named only where the DNA matches it firmly.

v_gene: TRBV19
j_gene: TRBJ2-7
d_gene: NA
CDR3aa: CASRGIGSSYEQYF

v_gene: TRBV7-2
j_gene: TRBJ2-2
d_gene: NA
CDR3aa: CASSENRAHTGELFF

v_gene: TRBV7-9
j_gene: TRBJ2-4
d_gene: NA
CDR3aa: CASSLDSPTKNIQYF

v_gene: TRBV7-9
j_gene: TRBJ2-2
d_gene: NA
CDR3aa: CASSLVKGPAGELFF

v_gene: TRBV7-6
j_gene: TRBJ2-7
d_gene: NA
CDR3aa: CASSQSPGEQYF

v_gene: TRBV7-7
j_gene: TRBJ1-2
d_gene: TRBD1
CDR3aa: CASSLAEQGARGYTF

v_gene: TRBV30
j_gene: TRBJ2-7
d_gene: NA
CDR3aa: CAWSVGQGSYEQYF

v_gene: TRBV5-1
j_gene: TRBJ1-3
d_gene: NA
CDR3aa: CASSNPGGDSGNTIYF

v_gene: TRBV2
j_gene: TRBJ1-1
d_gene: NA
CDR3aa: CASSEWLLNTEAFF

v_gene: TRBV10-3
j_gene: TRBJ2-7
d_gene: NA
CDR3aa: CAISESASLGHEQYF

v_gene: TRBV10-3
j_gene: TRBJ1-5
d_gene: NA
CDR3aa: CATSLEYDNQPQHF

v_gene: TRBV6-5
j_gene: TRBJ2-5
d_gene: NA
CDR3aa: CASSYSWGVQETQYF

v_gene: TRBV11-3
j_gene: TRBJ2-2
d_gene: TRBD1
CDR3aa: CASSSGDRHTGELFF

v_gene: TRBV7-6
j_gene: TRBJ1-2
d_gene: NA
CDR3aa: CASSDSPPGQHYGYTF

v_gene: TRBV28
j_gene: TRBJ2-5
d_gene: NA
CDR3aa: CASLDSGGAQETQYF

v_gene: TRBV2
j_gene: TRBJ1-2
d_gene: NA
CDR3aa: CASSEAQGGYGYTF

v_gene: TRBV25-1
j_gene: TRBJ1-6
d_gene: NA
CDR3aa: CASSDGGTPNSPLHF

v_gene: TRBV7-9
j_gene: TRBJ1-6
d_gene: NA
CDR3aa: CASSLALANSYNSPLHF

v_gene: TRBV4-1
j_gene: TRBJ2-1
d_gene: NA
CDR3aa: CASSQPGLNGREQFF

v_gene: TRBV5-8
j_gene: TRBJ2-2
d_gene: NA
CDR3aa: CASSRRAGTGELFF

v_gene: TRBV19
j_gene: TRBJ2-4
d_gene: TRBD2
CDR3aa: CASSIDGLASAKNIQYF

v_gene: TRBV5-5
j_gene: TRBJ2-2
d_gene: TRBD2
CDR3aa: CASTLGGVSNTGELFF

v_gene: TRBV11-3
j_gene: TRBJ2-7
d_gene: NA
CDR3aa: CASSLGPGVNEQYF

v_gene: TRBV7-3
j_gene: TRBJ2-2
d_gene: NA
CDR3aa: CASTKEGTGELFF

v_gene: TRBV6-5
j_gene: TRBJ2-7
d_gene: TRBD2
CDR3aa: CASSPSGGSGGKQYF

v_gene: TRBV10-3
j_gene: TRBJ2-7
d_gene: NA
CDR3aa: CAIRQVGEQYF

v_gene: TRBV28
j_gene: TRBJ2-1
d_gene: TRBD2
CDR3aa: CASRRLAGGSYNEQFF

v_gene: TRBV18
j_gene: TRBJ1-1
d_gene: NA
CDR3aa: CASSWTANTEAFF

v_gene: TRBV28
j_gene: TRBJ1-5
d_gene: TRBD1
CDR3aa: CASSPGQPNQPQHF

v_gene: TRBV10-3
j_gene: TRBJ1-1
d_gene: NA
CDR3aa: CATIYSAGGTEAFF

v_gene: TRBV12-2
j_gene: TRBJ2-7
d_gene: NA
CDR3aa: CASRLPGPIGLDEQYF

v_gene: TRBV12-5
j_gene: TRBJ1-3
d_gene: NA
CDR3aa: CASSRYSGNTIYF

v_gene: TRBV7-8
j_gene: TRBJ2-7
d_gene: NA
CDR3aa: CASSLASEGRDEQYF

v_gene: TRBV29-1
j_gene: TRBJ1-1
d_gene: TRBD1
CDR3aa: CAVGGTANTEAFF

v_gene: TRBV4-3
j_gene: TRBJ2-2
d_gene: NA
CDR3aa: CASSQGAGTNTGELFF

v_gene: TRBV18
j_gene: TRBJ2-1
d_gene: TRBD2
CDR3aa: CASSPGGLAGVGNEQFF

v_gene: TRBV4-1
j_gene: TRBJ1-2
d_gene: TRBD1
CDR3aa: CASSQGAGTGNGYGYTF